A selection of T cell receptor beta chains follows, all from one sample in a study of blood T cell repertoires in COVID-19. Method: immunoSEQ multiplex PCR; TCRdb's copy keeps in-frame clones and lacks some. The data contain 55,000 to 70,000 clones, over 75% of them singletons. Sequencing was done on a sample of peripheral blood. The receptors were sampled from a woman in her late teens or twenties with acute or convalescent COVID-19. Each CDR3 is given with its conserved first and last residue. A D gene is named only where the DNA matches it firmly. Only part of the rows carry a size: once, few, many, or a class if the clone is expanded.

>TRBV30|.|TRBJ1-1|.
CAWSVLADTEAFF
TGTGCCTGGAGTGTCCTGGCGGACACTGAAGCTTTCTTT
>TRBV18|.|TRBJ1-1|TRBD1
CASSRGQGTEAFF
TGTGCCAGCTCCCGAGGACAGGGCACTGAAGCTTTCTTT
>TRBV5-5|.|TRBJ2-1|.
CASSGRVSSSYNEQFF
TGTGCCAGCAGCGGCAGGGTGTCGAGCTCCTACAATGAGCAGTTCTTC
>TRBV5-1|.|TRBJ2-1|TRBD2
CASSPGTSGRVSYNEQFF
TGCGCCAGCAGCCCCGGGACTAGCGGGAGAGTTTCCTACAATGAGCAGTTCTTC
>TRBV29-1|.|TRBJ2-2|.
CSVGRTGELFF
TGCAGCGTTGGCCGGACCGGGGAGCTGTTTTTT
>TRBV11-2|.|TRBJ2-1|.
CASMGLRGRDHEQFF
TGTGCCAGCATGGGCCTGAGGGGGCGGGACCATGAGCAGTTCTTC
>TRBV7-2|.|TRBJ2-2|.
CASSSRPSSAGELFF
TGTGCCAGCAGCTCGCGCCCTTCCTCCGCCGGGGAGCTGTTTTTT
>TRBV4-1|.|TRBJ2-2|.
CASSPPGTRNTGELFF
TGCGCCAGCAGCCCCCCCGGGACACGGAACACCGGGGAGCTGTTTTTT
>TRBV6-5|.|TRBJ2-2|TRBD1
CASIHGQGGTGELFF
TGTGCCAGCATCCACGGACAGGGAGGAACCGGGGAGCTGTTTTTT
>TRBV19|once|TRBJ1-2|.
CASSTRVSDYGYTF
TGTGCCAGTAGTACCAGGGTATCAGACTATGGCTACACCTTC
>TRBV30|.|TRBJ2-1|TRBD2
CAWSLGLAGPNEQFF
TGTGCCTGGAGCTTAGGACTAGCGGGACCGAATGAGCAGTTCTTC
>TRBV6-6|.|TRBJ1-1|TRBD1
CASRDRGEGTEAFF
TGTGCCAGCAGGGACAGGGGGGAGGGCACTGAAGCTTTCTTT
>TRBV10-1|.|TRBJ1-5|TRBD1
CASSESRTGSQPQHF
TGCGCCAGCAGTGAGTCTCGGACAGGGAGTCAGCCCCAGCATTTT
>TRBV19|.|TRBJ1-1|.
CASSIGDIPLNTEAFF
TGTGCCAGTAGTATTGGGGACATCCCGCTGAACACTGAAGCTTTCTTT
>TRBV3-1/TRBV3-2|.|TRBJ2-5|TRBD2
CASSQARLADTWETQYF
TGTGCCAGCAGCCAAGCCCGACTAGCGGATACTTGGGAGACCCAGTACTTC
>TRBV5-4|once|TRBJ2-5|TRBD2
CASSSPGLEETQYF
TGTGCCAGCAGCTCTCCGGGACTAGAAGAGACCCAGTACTTC
>TRBV6-5|.|TRBJ2-7|TRBD1
CASRQGLQGEQYF
TGTGCCAGCAGACAGGGGCTTCAGGGCGAGCAGTACTTC
>TRBV20-1|once|TRBJ2-1|.
CSARAYNEQFF
TGCAGTGCTAGAGCGTACAATGAGCAGTTCTTC
>TRBV10-3|.|TRBJ1-1|.
CAIMSSPMNTEAFF
TGTGCCATCATGTCCAGTCCCATGAACACTGAAGCTTTCTTT
>TRBV3-1/TRBV3-2|.|TRBJ1-1|.
CASSQYTGYTEAFF
TGTGCCAGCAGCCAATACACAGGGTACACTGAAGCTTTCTTT
>TRBV7-6|.|TRBJ2-3|TRBD2
CASRVNIAGLTDTQYF
TGTGCCAGCAGGGTCAATATAGCGGGACTCACAGATACGCAGTATTTT
>TRBV2|.|TRBJ2-7|TRBD2
CASRPPSGRRQVYEQYF
TGTGCCAGCAGGCCACCTAGCGGGAGAAGGCAAGTCTACGAGCAGTACTTC
>TRBV19|.|TRBJ1-2|.
CASSGRHGSNYGYTF
TGTGCCAGTAGTGGCCGACATGGGTCTAACTATGGCTACACCTTC
>TRBV10-2|few|TRBJ1-1|.
CASSESQGGVSTEAFF
TGCGCCAGCAGTGAATCCCAGGGTGGGGTTAGCACTGAAGCTTTCTTT
>TRBV5-6|.|TRBJ2-4|TRBD1
CASSLWDRRNIQYF
TGTGCCAGCAGCTTGTGGGACAGGAGAAACATTCAGTACTTC
>TRBV3-1/TRBV3-2|few|TRBJ1-5|.
CASSQDKLDSHNQPQHF
TGTGCCAGCAGCCAAGATAAGCTGGACAGCCACAATCAGCCCCAGCATTTT
>TRBV5-1|.|TRBJ1-2|TRBD1
CASSPRQGAPYGYTF
TGCGCCAGCAGCCCTCGACAGGGAGCCCCCTATGGCTACACCTTC
>TRBV7-9|.|TRBJ2-1|TRBD1
CASSGGRDRDALAQFF
TGTGCCAGCAGCGGAGGTAGGGACAGGGACGCCCTGGCCCAGTTCTTC
>TRBV6-5|once|TRBJ2-7|TRBD2
CASSTSDLYEQYF
TGTGCCAGCAGCACTAGCGACCTCTACGAGCAGTACTTC
>TRBV2|.|TRBJ2-1|TRBD2
CASKGTSDEQFF
TGTGCCAGCAAAGGGACTAGTGATGAGCAGTTCTTC
>TRBV5-6|once|TRBJ2-2|.
CASSSGSTGELFF
TGTGCCAGCAGCTCCGGGTCCACCGGGGAGCTGTTTTTT
>TRBV27|once|TRBJ2-7|TRBD2
CASSLIGTSGYEQYF
TGTGCCAGCAGCTTAATCGGGACTAGCGGCTACGAGCAGTACTTC
>TRBV7-8|.|TRBJ1-1|.
CASSFRRSLDWNTEAFF
TGTGCCAGCAGCTTTAGACGGAGCCTAGACTGGAACACTGAAGCTTTCTTT
>TRBV11-2|.|TRBJ2-5|TRBD2
CASSQTGGQETQYF
TGTGCCAGCAGCCAGACCGGGGGGCAAGAGACCCAGTACTTC
>TRBV6-2/TRBV6-3|.|TRBJ2-1|.
CASSYSSRFGSYNEQFF
TGTGCCAGCAGTTACTCGTCTAGGTTTGGGTCCTACAATGAGCAGTTCTTC
>TRBV18|.|TRBJ1-1|.
CASSPLQGEAFF
TGTGCCAGCTCACCACTTCAGGGTGAAGCTTTCTTT
>TRBV3-1/TRBV3-2|.|TRBJ2-7|TRBD1
CASSQRTGRNEQYF
TGTGCCAGCAGCCAAAGGACAGGGCGTAACGAGCAGTACTTC
>TRBV7-8|.|TRBJ2-2|TRBD1
CASSFRQGTGELFF
TGTGCCAGCAGCTTCCGACAGGGGACCGGGGAGCTGTTTTTT
>TRBV30|.|TRBJ1-4|TRBD1
CAWNTGTGVEKLFF
TGTGCCTGGAATACCGGGACAGGGGTTGAAAAACTGTTTTTT
>TRBV28|.|TRBJ1-1|.
CASGGVNTEAFF
TGTGCCAGCGGAGGAGTGAACACTGAAGCTTTCTTT
>TRBV30|.|TRBJ1-5|.
CAWSVSGHSNQPQHF
TGTGCCTGGAGTGTAAGTGGGCATAGCAATCAGCCCCAGCATTTT
>TRBV2|.|TRBJ2-1|TRBD2
CASSATSGRSDEQFF
TGTGCCAGCAGTGCGACTAGCGGGAGATCCGATGAGCAGTTCTTC
>TRBV2|.|TRBJ2-7|TRBD1
CASSEVGTEIYEQYF
TGTGCCAGCAGTGAAGTTGGGACAGAGATTTACGAGCAGTACTTC
>TRBV7-9|.|TRBJ1-1|.
CASSLEVGGKNTEAFF
TGTGCCAGCAGCTTAGAGGTTGGGGGGAAGAACACTGAAGCTTTCTTT
>TRBV6-6|few|TRBJ1-6|TRBD1
CASSPGQYNSPLHF
TGTGCCAGCAGCCCGGGACAGTATAATTCACCCCTCCACTTT
>TRBV15|.|TRBJ1-4|.
CATSNRDTGEKLFF
TGTGCCACCAGCAACCGGGACACCGGTGAAAAACTGTTTTTT
>TRBV6-2/TRBV6-3|.|TRBJ2-7|.
CASSYYQGNEQYF
TGTGCCAGCAGTTACTACCAGGGTAACGAGCAGTACTTC